This T cell receptor (beta chain) was observed in a study of shared clonotypes between healthy human individuals. Generated by immunoSEQ multiplex PCR, the TCRdb table keeps only in-frame clones and is missing some. There are some 500,000 clones in the sample; about 74% occur only once, and 12% lies in the top ten. V shed 4 bases, J shed 8 bases, and the junction held 6 bases outside the gene matches. The CDR3 contains 13 residues. The germline V gene has CDR1 MNHNY and CDR2 SVGAGI (reference sequence). The TCR comes from a woman aged 40-49 years in good health. Some clones in this sample may be carry-over from other donors' samples. The chain couples TRBV6-6 to TRBJ1-2, with 8 nucleotides matching TRBD1. Specimen: PBMCs. This CDR3 reads CASSSRQGYGYTF. The CDR3, as DNA: TGTGCCAGCAGTTCCCGACAGGGGTACGGCTACACCTTC.